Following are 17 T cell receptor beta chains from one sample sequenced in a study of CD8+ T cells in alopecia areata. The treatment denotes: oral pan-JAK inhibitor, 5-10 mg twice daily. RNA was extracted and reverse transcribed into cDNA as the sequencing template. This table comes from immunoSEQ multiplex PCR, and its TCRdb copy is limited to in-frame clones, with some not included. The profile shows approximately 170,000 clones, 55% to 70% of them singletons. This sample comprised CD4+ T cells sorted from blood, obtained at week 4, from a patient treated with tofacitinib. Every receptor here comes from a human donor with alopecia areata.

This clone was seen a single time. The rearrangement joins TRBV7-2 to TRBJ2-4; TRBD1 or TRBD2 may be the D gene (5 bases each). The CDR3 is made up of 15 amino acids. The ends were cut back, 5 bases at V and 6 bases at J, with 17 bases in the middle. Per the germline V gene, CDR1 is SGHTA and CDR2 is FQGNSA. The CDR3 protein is CASSTYGTSINIQYF. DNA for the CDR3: TGTGCCAGCAGCACCTACGGGACGTCGATAAACATTCAGTACTTC. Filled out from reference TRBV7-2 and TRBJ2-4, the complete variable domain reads GAGVSQSPSNKVTEKGKDVELRCDPISGHTALYWYRQSLGQGLEFLIYFQGNSAPDKSGLPSDRFSAERTGGSVSTLTIQRTQQEDSAVYLCASSTYGTSINIQYFGAGTRLSVL.

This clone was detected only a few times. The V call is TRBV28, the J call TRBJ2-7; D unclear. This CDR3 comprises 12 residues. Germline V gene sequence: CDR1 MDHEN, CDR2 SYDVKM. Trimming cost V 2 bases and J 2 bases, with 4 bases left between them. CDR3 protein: CASSLAPYEQYF. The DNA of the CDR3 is TGTGCCAGCAGTTTAGCCCCCTACGAGCAGTACTTC.

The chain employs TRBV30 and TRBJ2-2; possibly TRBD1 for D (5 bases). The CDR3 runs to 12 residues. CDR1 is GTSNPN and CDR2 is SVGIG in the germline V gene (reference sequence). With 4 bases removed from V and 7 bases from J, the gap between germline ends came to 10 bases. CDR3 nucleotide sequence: TGTGCCTGGACCAGGGTAGGCGGGGAGCTGTTTTTT. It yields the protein CAWTRVGGELFF.

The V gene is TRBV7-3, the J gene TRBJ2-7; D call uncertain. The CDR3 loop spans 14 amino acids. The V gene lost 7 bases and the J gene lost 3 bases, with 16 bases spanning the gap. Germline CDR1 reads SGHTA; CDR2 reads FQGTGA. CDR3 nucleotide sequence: TGTGCCAGCATCCTCCTGCGAGGCTACTACGAGCAGTACTTC. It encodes CASILLRGYYEQYF.

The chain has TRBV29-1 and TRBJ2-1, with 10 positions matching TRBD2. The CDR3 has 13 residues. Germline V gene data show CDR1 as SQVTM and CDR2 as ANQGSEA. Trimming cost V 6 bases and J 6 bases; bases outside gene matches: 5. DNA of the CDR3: TGCAGCGTCGAAAGCGGGAGGGGCAATGAGCAGTTCTTC. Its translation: CSVESGRGNEQFF.

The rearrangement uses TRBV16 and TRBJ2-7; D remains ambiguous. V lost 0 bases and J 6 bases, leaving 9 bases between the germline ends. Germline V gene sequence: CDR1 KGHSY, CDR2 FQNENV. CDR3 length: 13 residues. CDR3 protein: CASSQSSEGEQYF. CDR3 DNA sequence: TGTGCCAGCAGCCAATCGTCAGAAGGCGAGCAGTACTTC.

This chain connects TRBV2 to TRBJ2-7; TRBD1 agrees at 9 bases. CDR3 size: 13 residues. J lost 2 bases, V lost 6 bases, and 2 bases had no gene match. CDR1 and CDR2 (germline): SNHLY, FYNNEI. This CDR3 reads CASSRQGAYEQYF. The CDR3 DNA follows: TGTGCCAGCAGCAGACAGGGGGCCTACGAGCAGTACTTC.

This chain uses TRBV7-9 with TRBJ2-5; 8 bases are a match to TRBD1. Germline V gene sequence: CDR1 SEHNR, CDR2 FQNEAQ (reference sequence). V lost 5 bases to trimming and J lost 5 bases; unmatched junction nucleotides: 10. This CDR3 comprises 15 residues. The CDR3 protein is CASSKGTGGTETQYF. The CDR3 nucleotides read TGTGCCAGCAGCAAGGGAACAGGGGGTACCGAGACCCAGTACTTC.

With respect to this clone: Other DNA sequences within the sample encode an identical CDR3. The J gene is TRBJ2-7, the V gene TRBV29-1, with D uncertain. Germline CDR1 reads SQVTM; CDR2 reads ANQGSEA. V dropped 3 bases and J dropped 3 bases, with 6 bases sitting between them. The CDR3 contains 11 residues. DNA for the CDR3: TGCAGCGTTGATCGTGGCTACGAGCAGTACTTC. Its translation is CSVDRGYEQYF.

CDR3 residues: CASSWRTGLSGELFF. The CDR3 DNA reads as TGCGCCAGCAGCTGGAGGACAGGCCTTTCCGGGGAGCTGTTTTTT. V and J are TRBV4-1 and TRBJ2-2, with 7 bases aligning to TRBD1. J lost 6 bases, V lost 5 bases, and 9 bases had no gene match. Germline-derived CDR1 and CDR2 are MGHRA and YSYEKL. The CDR3 covers 15 residues.

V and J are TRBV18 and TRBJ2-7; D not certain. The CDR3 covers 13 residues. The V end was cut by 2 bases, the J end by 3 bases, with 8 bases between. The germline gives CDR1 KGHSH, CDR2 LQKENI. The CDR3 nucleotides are TGTGCCAGCTCACCAGCTACATTCTACGAGCAGTACTTC. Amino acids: CASSPATFYEQYF.

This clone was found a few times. The CDR3 loop reads CSVEGTPGDTEAFF. The DNA for the CDR3 is TGCAGCGTTGAAGGTACCCCGGGGGACACTGAAGCTTTCTTT. This chain uses TRBV29-1 with TRBJ1-1, with D possibly being TRBD1 (5 bases). Germline-derived CDR1 and CDR2 are SQVTM and ANQGSEA. Trimming cost V 1 base and J 3 bases, with 12 bases left between them. This CDR3 contains 14 residues. Filled out from reference TRBV29-1 and TRBJ1-1, the complete variable domain reads SAVISQKPSRDICQRGTSLTIQCQVDSQVTMMFWYRQQPGQSLTLIATANQGSEATYESGFVIDKFPISRPNLTFSTLTVSNMSPEDSSIYLCSVEGTPGDTEAFFGQGTRLTVV.

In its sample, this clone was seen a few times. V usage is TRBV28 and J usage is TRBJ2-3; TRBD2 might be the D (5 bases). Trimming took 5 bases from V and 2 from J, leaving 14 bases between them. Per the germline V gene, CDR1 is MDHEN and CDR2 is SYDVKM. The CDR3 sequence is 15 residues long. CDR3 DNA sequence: TGTGCCAGCAGTGCCCCGAGGGCGGCCACAGATACGCAGTATTTT. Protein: CASSAPRAATDTQYF. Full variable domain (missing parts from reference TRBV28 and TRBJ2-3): DVKVTQSSRYLVKRTGEKVFLECVQDMDHENMFWYRQDPGLGLRLIYFSYDVKMKEKGDIPEGYSVSREKKERFSLILESASTNQTSMYLCASSAPRAATDTQYFGPGTRLTVL.

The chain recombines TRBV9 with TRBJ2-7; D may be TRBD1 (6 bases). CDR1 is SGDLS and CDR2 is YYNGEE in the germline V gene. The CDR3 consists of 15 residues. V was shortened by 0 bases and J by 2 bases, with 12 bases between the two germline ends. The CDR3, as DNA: TGTGCCAGCAGCGTAGGCAAGGGGGTCACCTACGAGCAGTACTTC. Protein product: CASSVGKGVTYEQYF.

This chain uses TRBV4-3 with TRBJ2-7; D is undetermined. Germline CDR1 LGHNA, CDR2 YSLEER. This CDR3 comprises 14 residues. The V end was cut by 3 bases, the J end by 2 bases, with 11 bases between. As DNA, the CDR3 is TGCGCCAGCAGCCAGACGGGTCTAACCTACGAGCAGTACTTC. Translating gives CASSQTGLTYEQYF.

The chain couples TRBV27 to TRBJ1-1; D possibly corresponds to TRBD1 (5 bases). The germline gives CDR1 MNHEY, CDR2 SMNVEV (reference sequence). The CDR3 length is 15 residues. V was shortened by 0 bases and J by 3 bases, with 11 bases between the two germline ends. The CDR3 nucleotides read TGTGCCAGCAGTTTATCGGCAACCAGGGACACTGAAGCTTTCTTT. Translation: CASSLSATRDTEAFF.

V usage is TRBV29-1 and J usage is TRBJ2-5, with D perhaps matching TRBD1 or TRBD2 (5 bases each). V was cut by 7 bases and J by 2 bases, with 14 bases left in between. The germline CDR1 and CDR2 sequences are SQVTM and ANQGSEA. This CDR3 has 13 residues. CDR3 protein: CSASGQLQETQYF. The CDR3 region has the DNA TGCAGCGCTTCGGGGCAGCTTCAAGAGACCCAGTACTTC.